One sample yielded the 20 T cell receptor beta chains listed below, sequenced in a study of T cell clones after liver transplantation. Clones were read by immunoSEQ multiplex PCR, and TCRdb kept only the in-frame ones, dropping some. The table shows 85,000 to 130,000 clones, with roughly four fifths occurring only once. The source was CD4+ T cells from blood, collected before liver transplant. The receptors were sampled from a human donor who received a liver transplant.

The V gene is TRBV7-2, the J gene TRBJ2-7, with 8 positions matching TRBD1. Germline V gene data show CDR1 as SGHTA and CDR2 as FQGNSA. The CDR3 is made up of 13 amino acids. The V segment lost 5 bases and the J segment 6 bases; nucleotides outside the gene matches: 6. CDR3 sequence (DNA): TGTGCCAGCAGCGAGGACAGGGTGTCCGAGCAGTACTTC. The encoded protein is CASSEDRVSEQYF.

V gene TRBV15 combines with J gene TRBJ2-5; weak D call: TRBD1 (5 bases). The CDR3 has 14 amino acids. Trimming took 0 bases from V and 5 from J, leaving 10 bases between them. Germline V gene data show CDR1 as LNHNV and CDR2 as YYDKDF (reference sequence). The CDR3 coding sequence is TGTGCCACCAGCAGAGATCAGGGTTTGGAGACCCAGTACTTC. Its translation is CATSRDQGLETQYF.

Here the CDR3 DNA reads TGTGCCAGCAGCGACAGGGGGCCCACAGATACGCAGTATTTT. Translation: CASSDRGPTDTQYF. The chain couples TRBV6-1 to TRBJ2-3; TRBD1 matches at 10 bases. The germline V gene encodes CDR1 MNHNS and CDR2 SASEGT. With 6 bases clipped from V and 2 bases from J, the junction kept 2 bases outside the gene matches. The CDR3 has 14 residues.

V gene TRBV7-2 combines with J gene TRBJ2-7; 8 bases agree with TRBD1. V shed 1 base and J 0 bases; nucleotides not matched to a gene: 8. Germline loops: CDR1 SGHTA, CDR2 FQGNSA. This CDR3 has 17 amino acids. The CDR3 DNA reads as TGTGCCAGCAGCTTAGGGGCAGGGGGCGGAAACTCCTACGAGCAGTACTTC. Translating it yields CASSLGAGGGNSYEQYF.

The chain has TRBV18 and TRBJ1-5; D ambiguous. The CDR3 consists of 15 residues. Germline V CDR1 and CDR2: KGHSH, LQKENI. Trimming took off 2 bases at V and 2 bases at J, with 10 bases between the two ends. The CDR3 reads CASSPGPGGNQPQHF. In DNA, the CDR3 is TGTGCCAGCTCACCAGGGCCTGGGGGCAATCAGCCCCAGCATTTT.

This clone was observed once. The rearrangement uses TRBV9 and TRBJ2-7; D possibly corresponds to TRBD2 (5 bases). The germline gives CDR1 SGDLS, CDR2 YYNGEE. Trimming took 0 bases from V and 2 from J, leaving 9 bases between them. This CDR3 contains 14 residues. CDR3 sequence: CASSVADGTYEQYF. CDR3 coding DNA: TGTGCCAGCAGCGTAGCTGACGGGACCTACGAGCAGTACTTC.

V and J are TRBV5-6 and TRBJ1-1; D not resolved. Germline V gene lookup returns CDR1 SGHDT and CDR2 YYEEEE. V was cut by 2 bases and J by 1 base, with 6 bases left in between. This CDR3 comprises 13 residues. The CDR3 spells CASSLGGNTEAFF. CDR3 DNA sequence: TGTGCCAGCAGCTTAGGAGGGAACACTGAAGCTTTCTTT.

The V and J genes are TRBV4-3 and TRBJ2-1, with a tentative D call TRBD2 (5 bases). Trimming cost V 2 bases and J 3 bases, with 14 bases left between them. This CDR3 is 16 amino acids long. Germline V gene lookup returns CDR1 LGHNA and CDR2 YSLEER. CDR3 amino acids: CASSQPRGPFYNEQFF. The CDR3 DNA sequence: TGCGCCAGCAGCCAACCACGGGGTCCTTTCTACAATGAGCAGTTCTTC.

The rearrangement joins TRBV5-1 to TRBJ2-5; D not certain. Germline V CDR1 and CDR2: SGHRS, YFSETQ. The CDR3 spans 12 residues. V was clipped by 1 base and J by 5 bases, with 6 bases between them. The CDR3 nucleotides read TGCGCCAGCAGCTTGTCAGCGGAGACCCAGTACTTC. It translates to CASSLSAETQYF.

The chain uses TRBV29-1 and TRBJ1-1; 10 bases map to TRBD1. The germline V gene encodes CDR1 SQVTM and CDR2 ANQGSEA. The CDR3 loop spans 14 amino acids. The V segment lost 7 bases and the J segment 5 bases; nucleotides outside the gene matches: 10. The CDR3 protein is CSAGPGQGITEAFF. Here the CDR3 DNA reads TGCAGCGCTGGACCGGGACAGGGGATAACTGAAGCTTTCTTT.

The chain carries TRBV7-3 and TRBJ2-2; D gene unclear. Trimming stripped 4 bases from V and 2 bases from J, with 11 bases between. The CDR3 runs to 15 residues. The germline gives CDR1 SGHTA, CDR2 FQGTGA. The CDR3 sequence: CASSSNSVNTGELFF. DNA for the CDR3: TGTGCCAGCAGCTCAAACTCGGTCAACACCGGGGAGCTGTTTTTT. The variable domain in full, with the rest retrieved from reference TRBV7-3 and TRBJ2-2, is GAGVSQTPSNKVTEKGKYVELRCDPISGHTALYWYRQSLGQGPEFLIYFQGTGAADDSGLPNDRFFAVRPEGSVSTLKIQRTERGDSAVYLCASSSNSVNTGELFFGEGSRLTVL.

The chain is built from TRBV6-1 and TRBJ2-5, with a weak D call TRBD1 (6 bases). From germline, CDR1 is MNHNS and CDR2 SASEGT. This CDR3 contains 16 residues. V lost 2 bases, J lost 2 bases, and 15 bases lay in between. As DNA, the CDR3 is TGTGCCAGCAGTGAATGGGGCAGGGGAGAACAAGAGACCCAGTACTTC. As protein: CASSEWGRGEQETQYF.

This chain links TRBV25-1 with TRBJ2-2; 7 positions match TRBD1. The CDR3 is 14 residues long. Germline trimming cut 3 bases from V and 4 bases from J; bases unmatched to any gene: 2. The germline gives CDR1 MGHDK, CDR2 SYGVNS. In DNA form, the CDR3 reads TGTGCCAGCAGTGAGGCAGGGGGCACCGGGGAGCTGTTTTTT. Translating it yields CASSEAGGTGELFF. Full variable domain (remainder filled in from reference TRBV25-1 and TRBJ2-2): EADIYQTPRYLVIGTGKKITLECSQTMGHDKMYWYQQDPGMELHLIHYSYGVNSTEKGDLSSESTVSRIRTEHFPLTLESARPSHTSQYLCASSEAGGTGELFFGEGSRLTVL.

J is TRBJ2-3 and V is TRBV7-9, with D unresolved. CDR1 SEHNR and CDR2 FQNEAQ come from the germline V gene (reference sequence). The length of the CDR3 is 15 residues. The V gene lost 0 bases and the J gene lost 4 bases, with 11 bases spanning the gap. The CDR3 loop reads CASSLALGNADTQYF. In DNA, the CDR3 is TGTGCCAGCAGCTTAGCGTTGGGGAACGCAGATACGCAGTATTTT.

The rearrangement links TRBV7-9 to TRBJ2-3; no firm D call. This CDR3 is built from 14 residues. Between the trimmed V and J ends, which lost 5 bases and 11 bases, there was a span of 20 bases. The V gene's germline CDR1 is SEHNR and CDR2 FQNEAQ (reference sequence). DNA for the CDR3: TGTGCCAGCAGCGTCGACTTGGGCCGGCAGAAGCAGTATTTT. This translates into CASSVDLGRQKQYF.

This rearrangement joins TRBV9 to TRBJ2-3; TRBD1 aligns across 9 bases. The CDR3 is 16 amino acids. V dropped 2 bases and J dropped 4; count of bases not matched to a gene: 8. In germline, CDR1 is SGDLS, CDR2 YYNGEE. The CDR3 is CASSVSGTGRADTQYF. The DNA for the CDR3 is TGTGCCAGCAGCGTGTCCGGGACAGGGAGAGCAGATACGCAGTATTTT.

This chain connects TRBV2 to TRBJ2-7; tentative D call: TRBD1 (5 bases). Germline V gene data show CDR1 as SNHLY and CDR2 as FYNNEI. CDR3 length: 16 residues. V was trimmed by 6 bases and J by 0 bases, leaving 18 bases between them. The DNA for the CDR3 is TGTGCCAGCAGGGCGAGAGGCAGGGTGAGCTCCTACGAGCAGTACTTC. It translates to CASRARGRVSSYEQYF.

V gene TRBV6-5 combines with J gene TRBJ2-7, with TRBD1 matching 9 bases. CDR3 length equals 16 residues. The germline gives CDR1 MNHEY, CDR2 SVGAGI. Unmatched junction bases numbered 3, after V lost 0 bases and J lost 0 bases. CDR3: CASSYSGTGTSYEQYF. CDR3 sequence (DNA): TGTGCCAGCAGTTACTCCGGGACAGGGACCTCCTACGAGCAGTACTTC.

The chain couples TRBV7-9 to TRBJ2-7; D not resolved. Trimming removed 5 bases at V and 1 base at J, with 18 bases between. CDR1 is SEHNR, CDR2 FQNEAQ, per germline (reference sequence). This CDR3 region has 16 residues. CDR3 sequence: CASSLTLVTGSYEQYF. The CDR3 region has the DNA TGTGCCAGCAGCCTAACTTTGGTGACGGGTTCCTACGAGCAGTACTTC.

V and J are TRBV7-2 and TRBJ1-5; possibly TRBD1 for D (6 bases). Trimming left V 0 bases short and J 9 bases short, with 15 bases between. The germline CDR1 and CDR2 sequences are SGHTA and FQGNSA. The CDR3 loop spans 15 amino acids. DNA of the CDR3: TGTGCCAGCAGCTTAGCCCCTCGAGGGGGGAGGCCCCAGCATTTT. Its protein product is CASSLAPRGGRPQHF.